This record looks at one TCR beta chain sequence and its context. What it binds is not known. The data originate from a study of blood T cells in healthy people across ages. Study-wide findings and caveats: With age, beta diversity per million T cells declined roughly linearly, significantly by around 43.

A second about 6 to 12 cycle PCR used barcoded and J-beta primers. Template switching added a 12-random-nucleotide identifier to every cDNA molecule. TCRdb reprocessed the 5' RACE reads with MiXCR, giving one entry per CDR3 protein. The sample yields approximately 1,000,000 distinct CDR3 sequences, more than 30% seen once. Around 10 milliliters was the volume of peripheral blood drawn from each donor. Total RNA was extracted at no less than 5.5 micrograms per sample. CDR1 and CDR2 from the germline V gene are LGHDT and YNNKEL (reference sequence). V was cut by 8 bases and J by 3 bases, with 7 bases left in between. The CDR3 totals 11 residues.

Sequencing was done on a sample of blood. This sequence joins TRBV3-1 and TRBJ1-1; D is unresolved. The receptor's source is a man between 18 and 29 years old in good health. CDR3 nucleotides: TGTGCCAGCGGCCCATACACTGAAGCTTTCTTT. Translating gives CASGPYTEAFF.